These T cell receptor beta chains were read from a single sample in a study of blood T cell repertoires in COVID-19. Using immunoSEQ multiplex PCR, the repertoire was profiled, and TCRdb retains in-frame clones only, with some absent. The sample has about 170,000 clones; more than 65% are singletons. Sequenced sample: peripheral blood. These receptors all come from a human donor with acute or convalescent COVID-19. The donor label of this sample is uncertain. Both conserved end residues are part of each CDR3. The D gene is left open where the match is weak. Size tells how often a clone was seen (once, few, many) or the class of an expanded clone, and some rows leave it out.

j_call	v_call	clone_size	d_call	cdr3_aa	cdr3_nt
TRBJ2-7	TRBV6-1	NA	NA	CASSEGATGIPYEQYF	TGTGCCAGCAGTGAAGGGGCCACAGGGATCCCCTACGAGCAGTACTTC
TRBJ1-4	TRBV4-1	NA	TRBD1	CASSQGQGIANEKLFF	TGCGCCAGCAGCCAGGGACAGGGGATTGCTAATGAAAAACTGTTTTTT
TRBJ1-2	TRBV6-5	NA	NA	CASSYSGGPGGYTF	TGTGCCAGCAGTTACTCCGGGGGGCCAGGAGGCTACACCTTC
TRBJ2-1	TRBV14	NA	NA	CASSKQGYNEQFF	TGTGCCAGCAGCAAACAGGGTTACAATGAGCAGTTCTTC
TRBJ2-2	TRBV9	NA	TRBD1	CASRKQGAGTGELFF	TGTGCCAGCAGGAAACAGGGGGCGGGCACCGGGGAGCTGTTTTTT
TRBJ1-5	TRBV19	NA	NA	CASSMGQGYGNQPQHF	TGTGCCAGTAGTATGGGGCAGGGATATGGCAATCAGCCCCAGCATTTT
TRBJ2-3	TRBV5-1	NA	TRBD2	CASKSGGGDTQYF	TGCGCCAGCAAAAGCGGGGGCGGTGATACGCAGTATTTT
TRBJ2-1	TRBV28	NA	NA	CASSPRARGPNEQFF	TGTGCCAGCAGTCCACGGGCCAGGGGCCCCAATGAGCAGTTCTTC
TRBJ2-7	TRBV19	NA	TRBD2	CASSASSGRMGTYEQYF	TGTGCCAGTAGTGCTTCTAGCGGGAGGATGGGAACCTACGAGCAGTACTTC
TRBJ1-1	TRBV19	once	NA	CASSMPTGGHDTEAFF	TGTGCCAGTAGTATGCCGACCGGGGGGCACGACACTGAAGCTTTCTTT
TRBJ2-5	TRBV7-2	few	TRBD2	CASTPTAGEGTQYF	TGTGCCAGCACCCCCACTGCGGGGGAAGGGACCCAGTACTTC
TRBJ2-5	TRBV30	NA	TRBD2	CAWSVRLAGETQYF	TGTGCCTGGAGTGTAAGACTAGCGGGGGAGACCCAGTACTTC
TRBJ1-5	TRBV28	NA	TRBD1	CASSTISGTGIHQPQHF	TGTGCCAGCAGCACGATATCTGGGACAGGGATCCATCAGCCCCAGCATTTT
TRBJ1-2	TRBV6-5	NA	NA	CASRPTIGGDYGYTF	TGTGCCAGCAGACCAACTATCGGGGGAGACTATGGCTACACCTTC
TRBJ2-2	TRBV20-1	NA	NA	CSASPDSEGTGELFF	TGCAGTGCTAGTCCGGACTCCGAGGGAACCGGGGAGCTGTTTTTT
TRBJ1-5	TRBV28	NA	TRBD1	CASWDRGANQPQHF	TGTGCCAGTTGGGACAGGGGCGCCAATCAGCCCCAGCATTTT
TRBJ1-4	TRBV5-1	NA	NA	CASSFNGGDEKLFF	TGCGCCAGCAGCTTCAACGGGGGGGATGAAAAACTGTTTTTT
TRBJ1-4	TRBV18	NA	NA	CASSPTGPKGEKLFF	TGTGCCAGCTCGCCCACGGGCCCCAAGGGGGAAAAACTGTTTTTT
TRBJ1-4	TRBV20-1	NA	TRBD1	CSASQAGDSRNEKLFF	TGCAGTGCTAGTCAGGCAGGGGACAGCCGTAATGAAAAACTGTTTTTT
TRBJ2-5	TRBV5-1	NA	TRBD1	CASSWTGMETQYF	TGCGCCAGCAGCTGGACAGGGATGGAGACCCAGTACTTC
TRBJ1-1	TRBV14	NA	NA	CASSPLMALVAGEAFF	TGTGCCAGCAGCCCCTTAATGGCCCTTGTCGCGGGTGAAGCTTTCTTT
TRBJ2-7	TRBV4-1	NA	NA	CASSQESDTGQYF	TGCGCCAGCAGCCAAGAGTCGGATACAGGGCAGTACTTC
TRBJ1-2	TRBV7-2	NA	NA	CASSLMQGTKDYTF	TGTGCCAGCAGCTTAATGCAGGGGACCAAAGACTACACCTTC
TRBJ2-2	TRBV27	NA	NA	CASSSTRGPSNTGELFF	TGTGCCAGCAGTTCGACTAGGGGACCATCCAACACCGGGGAGCTGTTTTTT
TRBJ1-5	TRBV19	NA	NA	CASSGDTGFGPQHF	TGTGCCAGTAGTGGAGACACGGGGTTTGGGCCCCAGCATTTT
TRBJ1-1	TRBV28	NA	TRBD1	CASSLTGGGGNTEAFF	TGTGCCAGCAGTTTAACAGGGGGCGGTGGGAACACTGAAGCTTTCTTT